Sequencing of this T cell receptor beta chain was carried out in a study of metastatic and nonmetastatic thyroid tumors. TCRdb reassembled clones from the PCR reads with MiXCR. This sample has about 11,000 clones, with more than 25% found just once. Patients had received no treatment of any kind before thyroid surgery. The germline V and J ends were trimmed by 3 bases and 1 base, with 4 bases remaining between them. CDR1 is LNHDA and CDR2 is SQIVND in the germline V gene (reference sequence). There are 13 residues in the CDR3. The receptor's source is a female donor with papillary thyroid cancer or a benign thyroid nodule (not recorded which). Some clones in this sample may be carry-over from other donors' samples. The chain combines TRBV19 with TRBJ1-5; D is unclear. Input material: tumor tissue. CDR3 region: CASSIESNQPQHF. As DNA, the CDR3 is TGTGCCAGTAGTATCGAAAGCAATCAGCCCCAGCATTTT.